The rows below give T cell receptor beta chains drawn from one sample of a study of neoadjuvant anti-PD-1 for oral cavity cancer. Generated by immunoSEQ multiplex PCR, the TCRdb table keeps only in-frame clones and is missing some. The sample has 4,000 to 6,000 clones; roughly 64% are singletons. The sequenced sample was tumor tissue, obtained before nivolumab (anti-PD-1) treatment. The receptors here all came from a person aged 35 to 85 with oral cavity squamous cell carcinoma. CDR3s include the opening cysteine and the closing phenylalanine or tryptophan. The D gene is left open where the match is weak. The size entry is marked missing in some rows and otherwise reads once, few, many or a size class.

D gene	V gene	clone size	J gene	CDR3 protein	CDR3 DNA
TRBD1	TRBV5-6	.	TRBJ1-4	CASSLGGLGEKLFF	TGTGCCAGCAGCTTAGGGGGCCTGGGTGAAAAACTGTTTTTT
.	TRBV6-5	.	TRBJ2-5	CASSSSRGRGAETQYF	TGTGCCAGCAGTTCTTCCCGGGGCAGGGGTGCGGAGACCCAGTACTTC
.	TRBV5-4	.	TRBJ1-3	CASSTGQSSGNTIYF	TGTGCCAGCAGCACTGGACAGAGCTCTGGAAACACCATATATTTT
.	TRBV4-1	few	TRBJ1-1	CASSLRLMNTEAFF	TGCGCCAGCAGCCTCCGACTGATGAACACTGAAGCTTTCTTT
.	TRBV19	.	TRBJ1-2	CASSIAQGRSYGYTF	TGTGCCAGTAGTATCGCGCAGGGGCGATCTTATGGCTACACCTTC
TRBD1	TRBV18	.	TRBJ2-1	CASSLRQRTGGWNEQFF	TGTGCCAGCTCACTTCGCCAACGGACAGGGGGCTGGAATGAGCAGTTCTTC
TRBD1	TRBV28	.	TRBJ2-7	CASSPPPGQGISYEQYF	TGTGCCAGCAGCCCCCCCCCAGGACAGGGTATCTCCTACGAGCAGTACTTC
.	TRBV27	.	TRBJ2-7	CASSAIAGTPYEQYF	TGTGCCAGCAGTGCCATAGCAGGGACTCCCTACGAGCAGTACTTC
.	TRBV11-2	few	TRBJ1-1	CASSQTENTEAFF	TGTGCCAGCAGCCAAACAGAGAACACTGAAGCTTTCTTT
.	TRBV6-1	.	TRBJ1-2	CASRALGVDGYTF	TGTGCCAGCAGGGCGCTAGGGGTGGATGGCTACACCTTC
TRBD1	TRBV6-1	few	TRBJ1-1	CASRDRGRNTEAFF	TGTGCCAGCAGGGACAGGGGGCGGAACACTGAAGCTTTCTTT
.	TRBV30	.	TRBJ1-3	CAWSTGAGNTIYF	TGTGCCTGGAGTACGGGAGCTGGAAACACCATATATTTT
TRBD2	TRBV4-1	.	TRBJ2-7	CASSQASGSSYEQYF	TGCGCCAGCAGCCAAGCTAGCGGGAGCTCCTACGAGCAGTACTTC
.	TRBV5-4	.	TRBJ2-3	CASSLSLGGDTQYF	TGTGCCAGCAGCTTGTCTCTAGGTGGTGATACGCAGTATTTT
TRBD2	TRBV7-8	few	TRBJ2-7	CASSLGPAGNYEQYF	TGTGCCAGCAGCTTAGGTCCAGCGGGGAACTACGAGCAGTACTTC
.	TRBV29-1	.	TRBJ1-4	CSVGAQGTNEKLFF	TGCAGCGTCGGCGCCCAGGGAACTAATGAAAAACTGTTTTTT
TRBD1	TRBV6-1	few	TRBJ1-2	CASRIDRGYGYTF	TGTGCCAGCAGAATAGACAGGGGCTATGGCTACACCTTC
.	TRBV10-2	few	TRBJ2-6	CASSRQPGANVLTF	TGCGCCAGCAGTCGGCAGCCTGGGGCCAACGTCCTGACTTTC
.	TRBV11-2	few	TRBJ1-1	CASSLAGYTEAFF	TGTGCCAGCAGCTTAGCTGGGTACACTGAAGCTTTCTTT
.	TRBV11-2	.	TRBJ2-2	CASSSRQNTGELFF	TGTGCCAGCAGCTCCCGACAGAACACCGGGGAGCTGTTTTTT
.	TRBV11-1	.	TRBJ2-5	CASSLVSETQYF	TGTGCCAGCAGCTTAGTATCGGAGACCCAGTACTTC
.	TRBV5-1	once	TRBJ1-1	CASSSNPGTLSEAFF	TGCGCCAGCAGCAGTAACCCCGGGACACTGAGTGAAGCTTTCTTT
.	TRBV7-6	.	TRBJ2-6	CASSLVGEGSGANVLTF	TGTGCCAGCAGCTTAGTGGGGGAAGGATCTGGGGCCAACGTCCTGACTTTC
.	TRBV20-1	.	TRBJ2-5	CSAGTGETQYF	TGCAGTGCTGGGACGGGGGAGACCCAGTACTTC
TRBD1	TRBV29-1	.	TRBJ1-2	CSSGDRDNGYTF	TGCAGCTCGGGAGACAGGGATAATGGCTACACCTTC
.	TRBV10-3	.	TRBJ2-2	CATRFGSTGELFF	TGTGCCACCAGGTTTGGCAGCACCGGGGAGCTGTTTTTT
.	TRBV9	.	TRBJ2-3	CASSVGGAASTDTQYF	TGTGCCAGCAGCGTAGGAGGGGCAGCCAGCACAGATACGCAGTATTTT
.	TRBV4-1	.	TRBJ2-7	CASSQVIRGRKASVNYEQYF	TGCGCCAGCAGCCAAGTTATAAGGGGTAGAAAGGCTAGCGTAAACTACGAGCAGTACTTC
.	TRBV5-5	.	TRBJ2-6	CASSWEVGGANVLTF	TGTGCCAGCAGCTGGGAAGTGGGTGGGGCCAACGTCCTGACTTTC
.	TRBV20-1	.	TRBJ1-2	CSARQDYGYTF	TGCAGTGCACGACAGGACTATGGCTACACCTTC
.	TRBV5-1	.	TRBJ2-1	CASKGRQGQFF	TGCGCCAGCAAGGGTCGGCAGGGACAGTTCTTC
TRBD1	TRBV11-2	few	TRBJ2-7	CASSSQGGPYEQYF	TGTGCCAGCAGCTCACAGGGGGGACCCTACGAGCAGTACTTC
TRBD1	TRBV5-1	few	TRBJ1-3	CASSLGQGPGNTIYF	TGCGCCAGCAGCTTGGGACAGGGGCCTGGAAACACCATATATTTT
.	TRBV15	.	TRBJ1-5	CATSRAIRGWGSNQPQHF	TGTGCCACCAGCAGAGCCATCAGGGGATGGGGCAGCAATCAGCCCCAGCATTTT
.	TRBV18	.	TRBJ2-7	CASSSGTATSYEQYF	TGTGCCAGCTCGTCCGGGACCGCGACCTCCTACGAGCAGTACTTC
.	TRBV10-3	.	TRBJ2-7	CAISESVGRQSYEQYF	TGTGCCATCAGTGAGTCGGTCGGTCGACAATCCTACGAGCAGTACTTC
.	TRBV6-5	.	TRBJ2-6	CASLLIGSGANVLTF	TGTGCCAGCCTTTTAATCGGGTCTGGGGCCAACGTCCTGACTTTC
TRBD1	TRBV7-6	few	TRBJ1-1	CASSPTGGESEAFF	TGTGCCAGCAGCCCCACAGGGGGGGAGTCTGAAGCTTTCTTT
TRBD1	TRBV14	.	TRBJ2-7	CASSQMTGGFEQYF	TGTGCCAGCAGCCAGATGACAGGGGGGTTCGAGCAGTACTTC
.	TRBV9	.	TRBJ1-2	CASSVGQRQGYTF	TGTGCCAGCAGCGTAGGCCAGCGTCAGGGCTACACCTTC
.	TRBV10-3	few	TRBJ2-1	CAMGDGGSYNEQFF	TGTGCCATGGGGGACGGGGGCTCCTACAATGAGCAGTTCTTC
.	TRBV7-9	few	TRBJ2-7	CASSKRGYEQYF	TGTGCCAGCAGCAAGAGGGGATACGAGCAGTACTTC
TRBD1	TRBV10-2	.	TRBJ2-1	CASIYDRATEQFF	TGCGCCAGCATTTATGACAGGGCGACTGAGCAGTTCTTC
TRBD2	TRBV7-3	.	TRBJ2-2	CASSPPSGRVAGELFF	TGTGCCAGCAGCCCCCCCAGCGGGAGGGTGGCCGGGGAGCTGTTTTTT
.	TRBV19	.	TRBJ1-4	CASSTGTATNEKLFF	TGTGCCAGTAGTACAGGGACTGCAACTAATGAAAAACTGTTTTTT
.	TRBV28	.	TRBJ2-7	CASARATYEQYF	TGTGCCAGCGCTAGGGCCACCTACGAGCAGTACTTC
.	TRBV18	.	TRBJ1-4	CASSPNREGGEKLFF	TGTGCCAGCTCACCCAACAGGGAGGGTGGTGAAAAACTGTTTTTT